These 4 T cell receptor beta chains share one sample of origin, sequenced in a study of blood T cells in healthy people across ages (dated by TCRdb to between 2015 and 2016). Library construction relied on 5' RACE. TCRdb lists the instrument as Illumina HiSeq 2500. A second about 7 to 11 cycle PCR used a sample-barcoded 5' primer and a J-beta primer mix. TCRdb trimmed the raw reads at Q25, called clones with MiXCR and kept productive beta chains. Every entry covers one CDR3 protein and lists the most common genes and DNA from its rows. The table for this sample lists roughly 1,500,000 distinct CDR3 sequences; roughly 32% of them were counted only once. The biggest ten clones account for 11% of the sample. The specimen was blood. The receptor set was obtained from a woman in her 30s in good health.

This clonotype turned up a few times. This rearrangement joins TRBV6-5 to TRBJ2-1, with 10 bases matching TRBD1. Looked up from germline, CDR1 is MNHEY and CDR2 is SVGAGI. The CDR3 totals 15 residues. Losses at the gene ends were 5 bases for V and 5 bases for J; bases not matched to a gene: 6. CDR3 protein: CASSQDRGAHNEQFF. In nucleotides, the CDR3 is TGTGCCAGCAGTCAGGACAGGGGGGCCCACAATGAGCAGTTCTTC.

V and J are TRBV3-1 and TRBJ2-3; 7 nucleotides agree with TRBD1. CDR1 LGHDT and CDR2 YNNKEL come from the germline V gene (reference sequence). The CDR3 totals 14 residues. With V trimmed by 3 bases and J by 3 bases, 3 bases remained unmatched. The CDR3 sequence: CASSQQQGTDTQYF. DNA of the CDR3: TGTGCCAGCAGCCAGCAACAGGGGACAGATACGCAGTATTTT.

The rearrangement joins TRBV20-1 to TRBJ2-1, with D unresolved. CDR1 and CDR2 from the germline V gene are DFQATT and SNEGSKA (reference sequence). V lost 1 base and J 0 bases, leaving 7 bases between the germline ends. CDR3 size: 14 residues. CDR3 in amino acids: CSARGVNSYNEQFF. The CDR3 DNA is TGCAGTGCTAGAGGGGTGAACTCCTACAATGAGCAGTTCTTC.

This clonotype showed up just once. This sequence joins TRBV6-1 and TRBJ2-5; D is uncertain. The CDR3 spans 15 residues. Per the germline V gene, CDR1 is MNHNS and CDR2 is SASEGT. The germline V and J ends were trimmed by 5 bases and 5 bases, with 18 bases remaining between them. The CDR3 here is CASSTRASSRETQYF. For the CDR3, the DNA is TGTGCCAGCAGTACCCGGGCCTCCTCGCGGGAGACCCAGTACTTC.